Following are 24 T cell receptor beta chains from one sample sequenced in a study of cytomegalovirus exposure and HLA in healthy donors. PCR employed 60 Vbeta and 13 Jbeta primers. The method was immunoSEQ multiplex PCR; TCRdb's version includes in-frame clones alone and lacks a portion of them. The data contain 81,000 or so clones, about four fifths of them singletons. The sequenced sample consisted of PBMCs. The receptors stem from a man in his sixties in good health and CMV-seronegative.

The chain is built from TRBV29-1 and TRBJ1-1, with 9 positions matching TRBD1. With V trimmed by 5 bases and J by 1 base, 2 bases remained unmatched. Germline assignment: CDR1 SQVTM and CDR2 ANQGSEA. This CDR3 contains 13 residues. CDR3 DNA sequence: TGCAGCGTTCAGACAGGGGGGAACACTGAAGCTTTCTTT. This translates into CSVQTGGNTEAFF.

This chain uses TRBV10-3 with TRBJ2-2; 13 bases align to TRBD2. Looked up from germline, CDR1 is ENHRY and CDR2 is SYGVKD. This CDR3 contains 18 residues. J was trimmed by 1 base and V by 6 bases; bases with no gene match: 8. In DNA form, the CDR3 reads TGTGCCATCAGGCCCGGACTAGCGGGGGCCCAGAACACCGGGGAGCTGTTTTTT. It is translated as CAIRPGLAGAQNTGELFF.

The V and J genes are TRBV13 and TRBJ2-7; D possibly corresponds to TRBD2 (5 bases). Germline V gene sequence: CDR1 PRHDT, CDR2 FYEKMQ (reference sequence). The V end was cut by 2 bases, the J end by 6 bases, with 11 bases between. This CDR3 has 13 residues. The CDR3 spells CASSLIIAGEQYF. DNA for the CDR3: TGTGCCAGCAGCTTAATTATCGCGGGCGAGCAGTACTTC.

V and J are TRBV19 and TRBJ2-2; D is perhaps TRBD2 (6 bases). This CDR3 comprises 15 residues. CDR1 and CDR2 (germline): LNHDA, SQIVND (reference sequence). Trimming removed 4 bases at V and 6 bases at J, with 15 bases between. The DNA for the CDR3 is TGTGCCAGTAGTACCCACGGACTAATTCCCGGGGAGCTGTTTTTT. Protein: CASSTHGLIPGELFF.

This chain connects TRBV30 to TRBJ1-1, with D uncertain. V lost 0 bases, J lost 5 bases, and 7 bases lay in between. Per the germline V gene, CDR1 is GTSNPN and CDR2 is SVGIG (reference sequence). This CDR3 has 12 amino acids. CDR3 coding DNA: TGTGCCTGGAGTGTTCGGTGGACTGAAGCTTTCTTT. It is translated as CAWSVRWTEAFF.

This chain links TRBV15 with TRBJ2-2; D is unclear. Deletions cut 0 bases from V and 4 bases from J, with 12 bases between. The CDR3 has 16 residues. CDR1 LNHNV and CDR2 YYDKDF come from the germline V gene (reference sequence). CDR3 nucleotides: TGTGCCACCAGCAGAGATGGGCAACTCGCCACCGGGGAGCTGTTTTTT. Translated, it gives CATSRDGQLATGELFF.

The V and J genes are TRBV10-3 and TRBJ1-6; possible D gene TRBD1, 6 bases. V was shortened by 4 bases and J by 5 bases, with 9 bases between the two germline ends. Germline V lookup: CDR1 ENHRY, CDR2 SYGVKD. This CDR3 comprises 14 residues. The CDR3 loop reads CAISVGQNNSPLHF. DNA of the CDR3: TGTGCCATCAGTGTGGGACAAAATAATTCACCCCTCCACTTT.

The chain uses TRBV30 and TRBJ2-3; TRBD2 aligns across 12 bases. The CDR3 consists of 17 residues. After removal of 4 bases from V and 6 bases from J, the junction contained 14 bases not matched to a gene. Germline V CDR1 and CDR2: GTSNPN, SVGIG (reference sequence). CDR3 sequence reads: CAWTPLPSGGAVDTQYF. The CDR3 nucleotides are TGTGCCTGGACCCCTCTTCCTAGCGGGGGGGCCGTCGATACGCAGTATTTT.

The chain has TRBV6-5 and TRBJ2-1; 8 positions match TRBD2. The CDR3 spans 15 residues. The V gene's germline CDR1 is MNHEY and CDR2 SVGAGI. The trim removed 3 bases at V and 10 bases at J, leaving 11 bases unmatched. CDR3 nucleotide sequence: TGTGCCAGCAGTTATGTAGCGGGGCCTATTACGGAGCAGTTCTTC. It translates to CASSYVAGPITEQFF.

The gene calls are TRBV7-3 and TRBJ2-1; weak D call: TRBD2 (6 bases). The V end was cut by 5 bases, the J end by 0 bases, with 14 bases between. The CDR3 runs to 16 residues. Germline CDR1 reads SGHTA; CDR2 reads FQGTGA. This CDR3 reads CASSPLGGSSYNEQFF. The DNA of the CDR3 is TGTGCCAGCAGCCCCCTTGGGGGGAGCTCCTACAATGAGCAGTTCTTC.

The CDR3: CASSPVLNPGDTEAFF. In DNA, the CDR3 is TGTGCCAGCTCACCAGTCCTAAACCCAGGGGACACTGAAGCTTTCTTT. The rearrangement joins TRBV18 to TRBJ1-1, with D tentatively TRBD1 (6 bases). Trimming left V 2 bases short and J 3 bases short, with 16 bases between. CDR3 length: 16 amino acids. Germline V gene data show CDR1 as KGHSH and CDR2 as LQKENI.

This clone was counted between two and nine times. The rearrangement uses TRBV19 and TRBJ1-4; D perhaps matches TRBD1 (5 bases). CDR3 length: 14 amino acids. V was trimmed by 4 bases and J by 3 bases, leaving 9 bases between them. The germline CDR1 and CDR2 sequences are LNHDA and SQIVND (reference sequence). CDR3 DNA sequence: TGTGCCAGTAGTACGCCGGGGGCTAATGAAAAACTGTTTTTT. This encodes CASSTPGANEKLFF.

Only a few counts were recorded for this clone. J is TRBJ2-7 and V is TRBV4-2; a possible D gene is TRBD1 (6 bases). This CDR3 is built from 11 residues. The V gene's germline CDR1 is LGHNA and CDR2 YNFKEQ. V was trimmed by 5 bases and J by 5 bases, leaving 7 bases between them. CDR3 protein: CASSNRDEQYF. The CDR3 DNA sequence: TGTGCCAGCAGCAACAGGGACGAGCAGTACTTC.

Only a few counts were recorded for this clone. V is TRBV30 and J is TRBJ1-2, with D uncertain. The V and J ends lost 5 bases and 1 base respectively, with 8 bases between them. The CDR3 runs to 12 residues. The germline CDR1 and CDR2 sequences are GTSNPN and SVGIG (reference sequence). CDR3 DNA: TGTGCCTGGGAACAAATTAACTATGGCTACACCTTC. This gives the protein CAWEQINYGYTF.

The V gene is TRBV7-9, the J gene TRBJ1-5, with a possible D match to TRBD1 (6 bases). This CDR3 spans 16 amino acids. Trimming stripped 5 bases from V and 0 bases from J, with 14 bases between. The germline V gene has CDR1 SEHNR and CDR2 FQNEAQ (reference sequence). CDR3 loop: CASSPDRTYSNQPQHF. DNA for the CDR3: TGTGCCAGCAGCCCCGACAGGACATATAGCAATCAGCCCCAGCATTTT.

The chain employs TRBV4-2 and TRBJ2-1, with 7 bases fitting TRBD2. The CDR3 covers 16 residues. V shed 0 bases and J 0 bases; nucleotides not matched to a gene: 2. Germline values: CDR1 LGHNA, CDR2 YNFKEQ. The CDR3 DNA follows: TGTGCCAGCAGCCAAGAACTAGCGCTCTCCTACAATGAGCAGTTCTTC. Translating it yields CASSQELALSYNEQFF.

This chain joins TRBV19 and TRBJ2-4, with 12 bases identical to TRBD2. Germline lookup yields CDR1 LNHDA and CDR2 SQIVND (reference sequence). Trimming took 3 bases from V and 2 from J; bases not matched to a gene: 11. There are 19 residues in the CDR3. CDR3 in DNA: TGTGCCAGTAGTATTTCGGCTAGCGGGGGGGCCCTCACCAAAAACATTCAGTACTTC. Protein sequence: CASSISASGGALTKNIQYF.

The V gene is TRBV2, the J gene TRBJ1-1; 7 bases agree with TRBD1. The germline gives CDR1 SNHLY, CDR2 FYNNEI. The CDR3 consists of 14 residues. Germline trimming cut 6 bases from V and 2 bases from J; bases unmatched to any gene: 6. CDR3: CASRRGLKNTEAFF. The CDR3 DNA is TGTGCCAGCAGGAGGGGGCTTAAAAACACTGAAGCTTTCTTT.

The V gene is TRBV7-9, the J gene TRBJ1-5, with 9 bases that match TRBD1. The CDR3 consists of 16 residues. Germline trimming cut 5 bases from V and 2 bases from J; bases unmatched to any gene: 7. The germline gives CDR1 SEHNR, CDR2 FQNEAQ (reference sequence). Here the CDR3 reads CASSPPTGGGNQPQHF. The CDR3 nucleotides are TGTGCCAGCAGCCCCCCGACAGGGGGAGGCAATCAGCCCCAGCATTTT.

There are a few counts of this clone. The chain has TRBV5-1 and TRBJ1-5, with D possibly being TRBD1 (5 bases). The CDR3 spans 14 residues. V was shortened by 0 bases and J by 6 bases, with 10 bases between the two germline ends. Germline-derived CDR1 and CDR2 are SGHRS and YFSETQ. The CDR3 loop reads CASSLVGVSQPQHF. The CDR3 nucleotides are TGCGCCAGCAGCTTGGTAGGGGTCAGTCAGCCCCAGCATTTT.

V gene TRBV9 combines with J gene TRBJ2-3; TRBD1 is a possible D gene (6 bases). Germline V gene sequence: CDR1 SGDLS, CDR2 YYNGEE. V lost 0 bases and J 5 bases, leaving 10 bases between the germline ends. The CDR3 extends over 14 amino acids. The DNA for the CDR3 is TGTGCCAGCAGCGTAGAGGGGGTTCTAGATACGCAGTATTTT. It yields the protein CASSVEGVLDTQYF.

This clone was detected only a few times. The CDR3 DNA sequence: TGTGCCAGCAGCTTTCCGGATTCAAGCGATGAAAAACTGTTTTTT. It encodes CASSFPDSSDEKLFF. This chain links TRBV7-8 with TRBJ1-4, with D unresolved. Germline loops: CDR1 SGHVS, CDR2 FQNEAQ. With 3 bases removed from V and 6 bases from J, the gap between germline ends came to 14 bases. The CDR3 has 15 residues.

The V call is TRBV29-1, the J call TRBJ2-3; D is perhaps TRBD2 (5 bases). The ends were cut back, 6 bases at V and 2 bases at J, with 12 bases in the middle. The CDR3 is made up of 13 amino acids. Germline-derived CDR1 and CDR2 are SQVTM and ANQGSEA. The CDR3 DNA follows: TGCAGCGTCGACGGACTGACCACAGATACGCAGTATTTT. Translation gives CSVDGLTTDTQYF.

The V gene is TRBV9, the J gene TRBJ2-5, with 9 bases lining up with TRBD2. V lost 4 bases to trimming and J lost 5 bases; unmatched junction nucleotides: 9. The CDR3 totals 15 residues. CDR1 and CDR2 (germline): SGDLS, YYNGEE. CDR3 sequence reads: CASSPLAGWGETQYF. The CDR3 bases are TGTGCCAGCAGCCCTCTAGCGGGGTGGGGGGAGACCCAGTACTTC. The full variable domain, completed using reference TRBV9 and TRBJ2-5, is DSGVTQTPKHLITATGQRVTLRCSPRSGDLSVYWYQQSLDQGLQFLIQYYNGEERAKGNILERFSAQQFPDLHSELNLSSLELGDSALYFCASSPLAGWGETQYFGPGTRLLVL.